These 28 T cell receptor beta chains originate from one sample sequenced in a study of blood T cell repertoires in COVID-19. The repertoire was sequenced with immunoSEQ multiplex PCR; TCRdb's copy has only in-frame clones and lacks some. The data contain some 200,000 clones, approximately 86% of them singletons. Sequencing input: PBMCs or T cells enriched from blood (not recorded which). The receptors shown here come from a woman aged 60-75 years with acute COVID-19.

In its sample, this clone was seen once. The rearrangement uses TRBV6-6 and TRBJ2-2, with 10 bases aligning to TRBD1. Germline V lookup: CDR1 MNHNY, CDR2 SVGAGI (reference sequence). J gave up 6 bases and V 6 bases, and 10 bases lay outside the gene matches. The CDR3 runs 16 residues. The CDR3 coding sequence is TGTGCCAGCAGCAAGAGACAGGGGGCTCTCCCCGGGGAGCTGTTTTTT. Its translation: CASSKRQGALPGELFF.

This clone appeared a few times. V is TRBV18 and J is TRBJ1-5; 7 bases line up with TRBD1. The V segment lost 4 bases and the J segment 8 bases; nucleotides outside the gene matches: 11. Germline V gene data show CDR1 as KGHSH and CDR2 as LQKENI. The CDR3 has 15 residues. CDR3 bases: TGTGCCAGCTCACAAACAGGGGCCCCACGGGAGCCCCAGCATTTT. It yields the protein CASSQTGAPREPQHF.

The rearrangement uses TRBV18 and TRBJ1-5; 7 nucleotides match TRBD1. Germline V gene lookup returns CDR1 KGHSH and CDR2 LQKENI. The CDR3 is 14 residues long. J was trimmed by 5 bases and V by 3 bases; bases with no gene match: 4. The chain's CDR3 is CASSPGQLHQPQHF. The CDR3, as DNA: TGTGCCAGCTCACCGGGACAGCTTCATCAGCCCCAGCATTTT. Supplemented by reference TRBV18 and TRBJ1-5, the full variable domain reads NAGVMQNPRHLVRRRGQEARLRCSPMKGHSHVYWYRQLPEEGLKFMVYLQKENIIDESGMPKERFSAEFPKEGPSILRIQQVVRGDSAAYFCASSPGQLHQPQHFGDGTRLSIL.

The chain has TRBV9 and TRBJ1-2, with unresolved D. The germline V gene has CDR1 SGDLS and CDR2 YYNGEE. The CDR3 has 13 residues. V gave up 4 bases and J gave up 4 bases, with 11 bases separating them. The CDR3 spells CASSSPEGYGYTF. For the CDR3, the DNA is TGTGCCAGCAGCTCCCCGGAGGGCTATGGCTACACCTTC.

The genes are TRBV7-9 and TRBJ2-1; D might be TRBD1 (6 bases). The CDR3 has 17 amino acids. CDR1 SEHNR and CDR2 FQNEAQ come from the germline V gene (reference sequence). Trimming took 7 bases from V and 0 from J, leaving 19 bases between them. The CDR3 nucleotides are TGTGCCAGCATAAAACCAAACGGACAGAGCTCCTACAATGAGCAGTTCTTC. It yields the protein CASIKPNGQSSYNEQFF.

The gene calls are TRBV7-8 and TRBJ1-6, with a tentative D call TRBD1 (6 bases). This CDR3 spans 13 amino acids. The V gene's germline CDR1 is SGHVS and CDR2 FQNEAQ. Trimming took off 5 bases at V and 7 bases at J, with 9 bases between the two ends. The CDR3 sequence: CASSPQGNSPLHF. The DNA for the CDR3 is TGTGCCAGCAGCCCACAGGGAAATTCACCCCTCCACTTT.

CDR3 coding DNA: TGTGCCAGTTTGGGCGGGAGCTCTGGAAACACCATATATTTT. This translates into CASLGGSSGNTIYF. The rearrangement joins TRBV19 to TRBJ1-3; D unclear. The germline V and J ends were trimmed by 8 bases and 0 bases, with 11 bases remaining between them. This CDR3 region has 14 residues. CDR1 and CDR2 (germline): LNHDA, SQIVND (reference sequence).

The V and J genes are TRBV12-3 or TRBV12-4 and TRBJ2-1; 8 nucleotides align to TRBD2. V lost 9 bases to trimming and J lost 10 bases; unmatched junction nucleotides: 11. This CDR3 has 13 residues. Here the CDR3 DNA reads TGTGCCAGTAGGCGGGGGGCCGTCTTGGAGCAGTTCTTC. Translation gives CASRRGAVLEQFF.

J is TRBJ2-7 and V is TRBV7-2; 9 nucleotides align to TRBD1. The V and J ends lost 5 bases and 2 bases, in that order; junction bases with no gene match: 4. The CDR3 length is 14 residues. Looked up from germline, CDR1 is SGHTA and CDR2 is FQGNSA. This chain's CDR3 is CASSAGTGPYEQYF. CDR3 sequence (DNA): TGTGCCAGCAGCGCCGGGACAGGGCCCTACGAGCAGTACTTC.

In its sample, this clone was seen once. The chain employs TRBV5-1 and TRBJ1-4; D ambiguous. CDR1 and CDR2 (germline): SGHRS, YFSETQ. This CDR3 region has 14 residues. The ends were cut back, 4 bases at V and 0 bases at J, with 7 bases in the middle. CDR3 amino acids: CASSPTPTNEKLFF. The CDR3 bases are TGCGCCAGCAGCCCGACACCAACTAATGAAAAACTGTTTTTT.

V usage is TRBV28 and J usage is TRBJ2-3, with 11 bases matching TRBD2. V shed 6 bases and J 4 bases; nucleotides not matched to a gene: 6. The CDR3 runs to 15 residues. The germline gives CDR1 MDHEN, CDR2 SYDVKM. CDR3 residues: CASSFLAGGADTQYF. As DNA, the CDR3 is TGTGCCAGCAGCTTCCTAGCGGGGGGCGCAGATACGCAGTATTTT.

This clone was picked up a small number of times. This chain uses TRBV11-2 with TRBJ1-2, with D possibly matching TRBD1 (6 bases). The germline gives CDR1 SGHAT, CDR2 FQNNGV. V gave up 1 base and J gave up 4 bases, with 10 bases separating them. There are 14 residues in the CDR3. The CDR3 spells CASSLVQGSYGYTF. In DNA form, the CDR3 reads TGTGCCAGCAGCTTAGTTCAGGGGAGCTATGGCTACACCTTC.

The J gene is TRBJ2-2, the V gene TRBV6-2 or TRBV6-3, with 7 bases identical to TRBD1. Unmatched junction bases numbered 3, after V lost 5 bases and J lost 0 bases. CDR1 is MNHEY and CDR2 is SVGEGT in the germline V gene. The CDR3 extends over 15 amino acids. The CDR3 DNA follows: TGTGCCAGCAGTACTACAGGGGCGAACACCGGGGAGCTGTTTTTT. Translated: CASSTTGANTGELFF.

The gene calls are TRBV11-3 and TRBJ1-1, with a tentative D call TRBD1 (6 bases). The CDR3 covers 13 residues. Trimming took off 8 bases at V and 5 bases at J, with 15 bases between the two ends. CDR1 is SGHNT, CDR2 YENEEA, per germline. The CDR3 sequence: CASAAGQLTEAFF. In DNA form, the CDR3 reads TGTGCCAGCGCGGCCGGACAGTTAACTGAAGCTTTCTTT.

This clone was seen once. The gene calls are TRBV28 and TRBJ2-2, with TRBD1 identical over 7 bases. J was trimmed by 5 bases and V by 6 bases; bases with no gene match: 6. Germline CDR1 reads MDHEN; CDR2 reads SYDVKM. The length of the CDR3 is 14 residues. CDR3 region: CASSVGQWTGELFF. In DNA, the CDR3 is TGTGCCAGCAGCGTGGGACAGTGGACCGGGGAGCTGTTTTTT.

At least ten counts were recorded for this clone. The V call is TRBV14, the J call TRBJ1-1, with 7 bases that match TRBD1. Germline V gene sequence: CDR1 SGHDN, CDR2 FVKESK. Trimming took 0 bases from V and 5 from J; bases not matched to a gene: 3. CDR3 length equals 14 residues. The CDR3 region is CASSQEQGKTEAFF. The CDR3 DNA is TGTGCCAGCAGCCAAGAACAGGGGAAAACTGAAGCTTTCTTT.

The chain carries TRBV4-1 and TRBJ2-5; TRBD2 matches at 8 bases. The V gene's germline CDR1 is MGHRA and CDR2 YSYEKL. CDR3 length: 15 residues. V lost 4 bases to trimming and J lost 2 bases; unmatched junction nucleotides: 6. This chain's CDR3 is CASSLPQRGQETQYF. For the CDR3, the DNA is TGCGCCAGCAGCCTCCCTCAGCGGGGGCAAGAGACCCAGTACTTC.

The rearrangement joins TRBV7-2 to TRBJ1-2; D not certain. The CDR3 has 15 amino acids. The V and J ends lost 3 bases and 8 bases respectively, with 19 bases between them. The germline V gene has CDR1 SGHTA and CDR2 FQGNSA. CDR3 coding DNA: TGTGCCAGCAGCTTGGACGCATCGGGATTGAGGGGCTACACCTTC. Its protein product is CASSLDASGLRGYTF.

This clone was detected once. The chain links TRBV3-1 (or the pseudogene TRBV3-2) to TRBJ1-6; D not certain. V was trimmed by 2 bases and J by 7 bases, leaving 9 bases between them. This CDR3 is built from 14 residues. The germline gives CDR1 LGHDT, CDR2 YNNKEL (reference sequence). The CDR3 loop reads CASSQRTGNSPLHF. The CDR3 DNA follows: TGTGCCAGCAGCCAACGGACGGGGAATTCACCCCTCCACTTT.

The genes are TRBV5-1 and TRBJ1-2; 8 bases align to TRBD1. CDR1 is SGHRS and CDR2 is YFSETQ in the germline V gene. The CDR3 contains 14 residues. The J segment lost 8 bases and the V segment lost 5 bases, leaving 11 bases of the junction unmatched. The CDR3 here is CASSTDRASRGYTF. CDR3 DNA sequence: TGCGCCAGCAGTACGGACAGGGCCAGTAGAGGCTACACCTTC.

The rearrangement links TRBV2 to TRBJ1-4; 9 positions match TRBD1. V lost 6 bases and J lost 7; bases outside the gene matches: 6. Per germline, CDR1 SNHLY and CDR2 FYNNEI. The CDR3 runs 14 residues. The CDR3 loop is CASRETGGGEKLFF. The CDR3 DNA sequence: TGTGCCAGCAGAGAAACAGGGGGCGGTGAAAAACTGTTTTTT.

As DNA, the CDR3 is TGTGCCAGCAGCATGTACAGTCTCAATCAGCCCCAGCATTTT. Encoded protein: CASSMYSLNQPQHF. The J gene is TRBJ1-5, the V gene TRBV7-2, with no clear D. This CDR3 spans 14 amino acids. V was shortened by 5 bases and J by 3 bases, with 11 bases between the two germline ends. Per germline, CDR1 SGHTA and CDR2 FQGNSA.

The CDR3 loop reads CASSLTRGGRSYNEQFF. The DNA of the CDR3 is TGTGCCAGCTCCCTGACTAGGGGGGGTCGCTCCTACAATGAGCAGTTCTTC. The chain carries TRBV18 and TRBJ2-1; maybe TRBD2 (7 bases). Germline-derived CDR1 and CDR2 are KGHSH and LQKENI. With 6 bases removed from V and 0 bases from J, the gap between germline ends came to 18 bases. The CDR3 is 17 residues long.

J is TRBJ2-2 and V is TRBV6-1, with TRBD1 identical over 7 bases. The CDR3 spans 15 residues. V shed 2 bases and J 4 bases; nucleotides not matched to a gene: 4. Germline CDR1 is MNHNS and CDR2 is SASEGT. The CDR3 loop reads CASSEQGDFTGELFF. In DNA, the CDR3 is TGTGCCAGCAGTGAACAGGGGGATTTCACCGGGGAGCTGTTTTTT.

V is TRBV10-3 and J is TRBJ1-4, with D hard to call. The CDR3 covers 14 residues. V was cut by 6 bases and J by 3 bases, with 11 bases left in between. Germline V gene sequence: CDR1 ENHRY, CDR2 SYGVKD. In DNA, the CDR3 is TGTGCCATCAGCCAAGGACTGTCTAATGAAAAACTGTTTTTT. Its translation is CAISQGLSNEKLFF.

The chain employs TRBV6-5 and TRBJ2-3; 8 nucleotides line up with TRBD2. The trim removed 11 bases at V and 1 base at J, leaving 11 bases unmatched. Germline V CDR1 and CDR2: MNHEY, SVGAGI. The CDR3 totals 15 residues. The CDR3 sequence is CAVRRVAGRTDTQYF. The CDR3 bases are TGTGCCGTCAGGAGGGTAGCGGGACGCACAGATACGCAGTATTTT.

This clone showed up just a few times. This chain uses TRBV12-3 or TRBV12-4 with TRBJ2-1; D uncertain. V lost 3 bases to trimming and J lost 6 bases, with 3 bases between them. The CDR3 spans 11 residues. CDR3 in DNA: TGTGCCAGCAGTTTCGGCAATGAGCAGTTCTTC. As protein: CASSFGNEQFF.

The chain employs TRBV5-4 and TRBJ2-5; 9 positions match TRBD2. Trimming took 3 bases from V and 6 from J; bases not matched to a gene: 12. Germline loops: CDR1 SGHNT, CDR2 YYREEE (reference sequence). The CDR3 sequence is 16 residues long. CDR3 bases: TGTGCCAGCAGCTCCTTTGGCGGGGGGGCCCCAAAGACCCAGTACTTC. Protein product: CASSSFGGGAPKTQYF.